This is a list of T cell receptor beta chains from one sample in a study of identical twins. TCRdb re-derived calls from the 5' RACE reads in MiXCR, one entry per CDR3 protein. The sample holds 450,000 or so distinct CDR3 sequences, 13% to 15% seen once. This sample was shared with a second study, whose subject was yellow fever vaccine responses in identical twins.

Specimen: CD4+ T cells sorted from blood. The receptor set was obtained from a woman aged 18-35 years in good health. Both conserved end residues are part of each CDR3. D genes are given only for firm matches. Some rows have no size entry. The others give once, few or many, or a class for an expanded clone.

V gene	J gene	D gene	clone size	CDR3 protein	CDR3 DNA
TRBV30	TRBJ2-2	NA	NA	CAWSVSPTRKGGELFF	TGTGCCTGGAGTGTATCCCCTACTAGAAAGGGCGGGGAGCTGTTTTTT
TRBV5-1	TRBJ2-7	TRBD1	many	CASSRQGQGSYEQYF	TGCGCCAGCAGCCGACAGGGACAGGGTTCCTACGAGCAGTACTTC
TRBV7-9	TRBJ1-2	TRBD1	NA	CASSLAGQGTGGYTF	TGTGCCAGCAGCTTAGCCGGACAGGGGACCGGTGGCTACACCTTC
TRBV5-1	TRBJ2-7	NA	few	CASSRLSDEQYF	TGCGCCAGCAGCCGTCTAAGCGACGAGCAGTACTTC
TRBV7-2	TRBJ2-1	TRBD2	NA	CASSSFSGISYNEQFF	TGTGCCAGCAGTTCGTTTAGCGGGATCTCCTACAATGAGCAGTTCTTC
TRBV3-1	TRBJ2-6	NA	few	CASSQEQGWSGANVLTF	TGTGCCAGCAGCCAAGAACAGGGTTGGTCTGGGGCCAACGTCCTGACTTTC
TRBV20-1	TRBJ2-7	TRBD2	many	CSAHRLAVSYEQYF	TGCAGTGCTCACCGACTAGCGGTTTCCTACGAGCAGTACTTC
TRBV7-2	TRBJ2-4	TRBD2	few	CASSLARGLAGELAKNIQYF	TGTGCCAGCAGCTTAGCGCGTGGACTAGCGGGAGAGTTAGCCAAAAACATTCAGTACTTC
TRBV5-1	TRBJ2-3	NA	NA	CASSPRALQGPDTQYF	TGCGCCAGCAGCCCCCGGGCCCTCCAAGGCCCAGATACGCAGTATTTT
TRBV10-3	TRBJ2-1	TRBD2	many	CAISETSGSSDEQFF	TGTGCCATCAGTGAGACTAGCGGGAGTTCCGATGAGCAGTTCTTC
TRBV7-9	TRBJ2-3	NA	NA	CASSPWRQGTDTQYF	TGTGCCAGCAGCCCATGGAGGCAGGGCACAGATACGCAGTATTTT
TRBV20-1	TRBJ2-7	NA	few	CSASGDSVYEQYF	TGCAGTGCTAGCGGAGACAGTGTCTACGAGCAGTACTTC
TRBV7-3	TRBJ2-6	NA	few	CASSLLPNSGANVLTF	TGTGCCAGCAGCTTATTGCCCAACTCTGGGGCCAACGTCCTGACTTTC
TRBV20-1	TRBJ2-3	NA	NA	CSARDRRAGGGTDTQYF	TGCAGTGCTAGAGATCGACGCGCGGGGGGTGGGACAGATACACAGTATTTT
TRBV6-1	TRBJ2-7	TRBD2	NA	CASDGLAGYNYEQYF	TGTGCCAGCGACGGGCTAGCGGGGTACAACTACGAGCAGTACTTC
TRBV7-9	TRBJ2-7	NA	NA	CASSLGGDFVYEQYF	TGTGCCAGCAGCTTGGGTGGGGATTTCGTCTACGAGCAGTACTTC
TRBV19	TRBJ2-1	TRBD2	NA	CASSIGLAGANEQFF	TGTGCCAGTAGTATAGGACTAGCGGGAGCTAATGAGCAGTTCTTC
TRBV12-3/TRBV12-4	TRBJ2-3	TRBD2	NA	CASSLPGLAGLGDTQYF	TGTGCCAGCAGTTTGCCGGGACTAGCGGGTTTAGGAGATACGCAGTATTTT
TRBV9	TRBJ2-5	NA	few	CASSAPGAQETQYF	TGTGCCAGCAGTGCCCCGGGTGCCCAGGAGACCCAGTACTTC
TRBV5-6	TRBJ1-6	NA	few	CASSLRDSPLHF	TGTGCCAGCAGCTTGAGGGATTCACCCCTCCACTTT
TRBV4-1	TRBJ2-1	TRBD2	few	CASSQDPGLAGNNEQFF	TGCGCCAGCAGCCAAGATCCCGGACTAGCGGGAAACAATGAGCAGTTCTTC
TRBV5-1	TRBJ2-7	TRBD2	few	CASSATSGNHEQYF	TGCGCCAGCAGCGCGACTAGCGGGAACCACGAGCAGTACTTC
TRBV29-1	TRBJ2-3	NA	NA	CEGRGDDTQYF	TGCGAGGGTCGAGGAGATGATACGCAGTATTTT